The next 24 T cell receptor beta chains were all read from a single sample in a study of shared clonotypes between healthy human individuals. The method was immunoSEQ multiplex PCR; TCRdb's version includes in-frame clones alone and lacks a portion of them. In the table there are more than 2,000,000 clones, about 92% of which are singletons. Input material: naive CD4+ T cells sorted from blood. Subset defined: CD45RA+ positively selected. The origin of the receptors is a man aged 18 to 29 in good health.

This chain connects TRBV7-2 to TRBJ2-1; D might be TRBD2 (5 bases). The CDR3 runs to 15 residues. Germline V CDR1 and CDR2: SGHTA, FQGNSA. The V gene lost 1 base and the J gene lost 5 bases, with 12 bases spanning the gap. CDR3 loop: CASSLGYGGHNEQFF. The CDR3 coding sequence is TGTGCCAGCAGCTTAGGCTACGGCGGGCACAATGAGCAGTTCTTC.

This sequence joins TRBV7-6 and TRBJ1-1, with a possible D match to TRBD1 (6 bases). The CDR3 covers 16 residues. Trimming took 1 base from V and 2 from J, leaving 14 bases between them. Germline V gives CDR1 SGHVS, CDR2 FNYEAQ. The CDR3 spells CASSLGVGHTNTEAFF. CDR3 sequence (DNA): TGTGCCAGCAGCTTAGGAGTGGGACATACTAACACTGAAGCTTTCTTT.

CDR3 coding DNA: TGTGCCAGCAGTTACTCGTGGACAGGGGGCGAGTCACCCCTCCACTTT. Protein product: CASSYSWTGGESPLHF. The J gene is TRBJ1-6, the V gene TRBV6-5; 11 bases fit TRBD1. Trimming at V came to 0 bases and at J to 10 bases, leaving 5 bases not matched to a gene. Germline CDR1 MNHEY, CDR2 SVGAGI. The CDR3 length is 16 residues.

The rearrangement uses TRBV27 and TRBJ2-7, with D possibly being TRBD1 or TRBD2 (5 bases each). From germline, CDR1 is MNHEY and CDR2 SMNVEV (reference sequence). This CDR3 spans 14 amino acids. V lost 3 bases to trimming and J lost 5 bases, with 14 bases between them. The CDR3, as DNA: TGTGCCAGCAGTTTTGGGGCAGGGACCGACGAGCAGTACTTC. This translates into CASSFGAGTDEQYF.

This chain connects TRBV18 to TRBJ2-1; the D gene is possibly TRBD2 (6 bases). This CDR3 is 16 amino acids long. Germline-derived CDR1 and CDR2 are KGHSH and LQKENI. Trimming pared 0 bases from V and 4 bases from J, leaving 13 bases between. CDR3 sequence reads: CASSPPISGDYNEQFF. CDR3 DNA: TGTGCCAGCTCACCACCGATTAGCGGAGATTACAATGAGCAGTTCTTC. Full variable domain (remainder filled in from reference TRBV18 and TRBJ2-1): NAGVMQNPRHLVRRRGQEARLRCSPMKGHSHVYWYRQLPEEGLKFMVYLQKENIIDESGMPKERFSAEFPKEGPSILRIQQVVRGDSAAYFCASSPPISGDYNEQFFGPGTRLTVL.

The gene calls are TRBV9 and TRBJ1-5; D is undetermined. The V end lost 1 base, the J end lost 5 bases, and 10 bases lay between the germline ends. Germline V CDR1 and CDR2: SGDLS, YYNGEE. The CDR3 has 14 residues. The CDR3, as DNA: TGTGCCAGCAGCGTAAACCCCCGTGATCAGCCCCAGCATTTT. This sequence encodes CASSVNPRDQPQHF.

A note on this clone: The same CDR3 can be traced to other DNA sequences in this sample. CDR3 region: CASSLYGEQFF. The DNA for the CDR3 is TGTGCCAGCAGCTTGTATGGTGAGCAGTTCTTC. This chain joins TRBV28 and TRBJ2-1; no clear D. The CDR3 contains 11 residues. The germline V gene encodes CDR1 MDHEN and CDR2 SYDVKM. The V end lost 6 bases, the J end lost 9 bases, and 9 bases lay between the germline ends.

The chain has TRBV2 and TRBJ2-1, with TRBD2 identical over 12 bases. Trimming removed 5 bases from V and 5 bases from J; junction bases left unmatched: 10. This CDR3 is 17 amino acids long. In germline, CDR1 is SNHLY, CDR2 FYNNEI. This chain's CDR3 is CASSTELAGGPHNEQFF. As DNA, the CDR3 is TGTGCCAGCAGTACCGAGCTAGCGGGAGGGCCCCACAATGAGCAGTTCTTC.

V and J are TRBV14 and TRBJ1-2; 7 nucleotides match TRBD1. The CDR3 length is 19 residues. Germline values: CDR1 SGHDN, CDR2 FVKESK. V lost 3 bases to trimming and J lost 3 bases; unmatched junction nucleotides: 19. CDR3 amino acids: CASSHTGPQGPHRDYGYTF. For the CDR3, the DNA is TGTGCCAGCAGCCATACGGGGCCACAGGGGCCTCACCGTGACTATGGCTACACCTTC.

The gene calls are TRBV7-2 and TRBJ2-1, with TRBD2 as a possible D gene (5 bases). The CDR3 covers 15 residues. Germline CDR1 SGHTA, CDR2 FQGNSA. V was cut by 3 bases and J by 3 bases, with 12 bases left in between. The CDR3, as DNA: TGTGCCAGCAGCTTTCAGACCGGACTCTACAATGAGCAGTTCTTC. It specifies CASSFQTGLYNEQFF.

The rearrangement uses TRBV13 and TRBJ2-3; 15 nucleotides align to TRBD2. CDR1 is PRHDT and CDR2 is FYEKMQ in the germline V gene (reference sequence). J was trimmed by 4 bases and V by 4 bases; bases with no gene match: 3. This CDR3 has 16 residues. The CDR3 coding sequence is TGTGCCAGCAGCTCGGGACTAGCGGGGGGCTCAGATACGCAGTATTTT. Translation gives CASSSGLAGGSDTQYF.

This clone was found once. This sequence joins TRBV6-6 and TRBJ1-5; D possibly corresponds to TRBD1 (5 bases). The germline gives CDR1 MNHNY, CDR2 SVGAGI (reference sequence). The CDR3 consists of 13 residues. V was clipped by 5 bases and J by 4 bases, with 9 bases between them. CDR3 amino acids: CASSRTGNQPQHF. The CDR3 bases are TGTGCCAGCAGTCGCACAGGAAATCAGCCCCAGCATTTT.

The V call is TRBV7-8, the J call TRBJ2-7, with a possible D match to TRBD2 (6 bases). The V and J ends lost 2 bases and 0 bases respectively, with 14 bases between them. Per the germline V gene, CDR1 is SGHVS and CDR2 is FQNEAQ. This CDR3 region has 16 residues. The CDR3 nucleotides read TGTGCCAGCAGCTTACAGGATAGCGGCATCTCCTACGAGCAGTACTTC. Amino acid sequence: CASSLQDSGISYEQYF.

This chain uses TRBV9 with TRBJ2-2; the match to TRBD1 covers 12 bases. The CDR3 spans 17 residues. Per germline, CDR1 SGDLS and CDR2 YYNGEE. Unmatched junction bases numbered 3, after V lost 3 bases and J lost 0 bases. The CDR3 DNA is TGTGCCAGCAGCGGGGGACAGGGGGCGGCGAACACCGGGGAGCTGTTTTTT. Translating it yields CASSGGQGAANTGELFF.

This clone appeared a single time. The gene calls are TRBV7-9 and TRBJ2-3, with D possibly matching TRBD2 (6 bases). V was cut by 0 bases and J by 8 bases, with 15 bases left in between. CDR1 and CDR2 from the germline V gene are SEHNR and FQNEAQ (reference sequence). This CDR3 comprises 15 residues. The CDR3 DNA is TGTGCCAGCAGCTTAGCTAGCGGAAGTTCTGCTACGCAGTATTTT. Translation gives CASSLASGSSATQYF.

CDR3 in DNA: TGTGCCAGCGGTTCCGGGGCAGAATTATACAATGAGCAGTTCTTC. Its translation is CASGSGAELYNEQFF. The rearrangement uses TRBV7-2 and TRBJ2-1, with D perhaps assigned TRBD1 or TRBD2 (5 bases each). The CDR3 runs 15 residues. Germline CDR1 is SGHTA and CDR2 is FQGNSA. Trimming removed 8 bases from V and 4 bases from J, with 18 bases in between.

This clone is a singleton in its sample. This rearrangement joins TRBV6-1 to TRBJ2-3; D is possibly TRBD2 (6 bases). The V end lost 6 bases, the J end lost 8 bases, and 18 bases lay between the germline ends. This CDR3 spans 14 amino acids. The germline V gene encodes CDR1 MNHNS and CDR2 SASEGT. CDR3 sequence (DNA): TGTGCCAGCAGCGCTAGTAGGACTATGACTACGCAGTATTTT. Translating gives CASSASRTMTTQYF.

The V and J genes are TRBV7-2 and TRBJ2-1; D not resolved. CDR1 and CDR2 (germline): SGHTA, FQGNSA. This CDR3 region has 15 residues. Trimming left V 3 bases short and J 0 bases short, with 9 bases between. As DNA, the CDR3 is TGTGCCAGCAGCTTTCCTATGAGCTCCTACAATGAGCAGTTCTTC. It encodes CASSFPMSSYNEQFF.

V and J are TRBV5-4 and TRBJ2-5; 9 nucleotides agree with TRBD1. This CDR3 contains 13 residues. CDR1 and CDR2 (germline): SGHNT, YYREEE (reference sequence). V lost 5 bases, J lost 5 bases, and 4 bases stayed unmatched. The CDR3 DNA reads TGTGCCAGCAGTTCAGGACAGGGGGAGACCCAGTACTTC. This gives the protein CASSSGQGETQYF.

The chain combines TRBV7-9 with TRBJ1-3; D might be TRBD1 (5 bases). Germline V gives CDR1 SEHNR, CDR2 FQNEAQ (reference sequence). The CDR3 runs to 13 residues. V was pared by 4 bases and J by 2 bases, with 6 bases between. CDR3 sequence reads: CASSSRAGNTIYF. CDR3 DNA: TGTGCCAGCAGCTCCAGGGCTGGAAACACCATATATTTT.

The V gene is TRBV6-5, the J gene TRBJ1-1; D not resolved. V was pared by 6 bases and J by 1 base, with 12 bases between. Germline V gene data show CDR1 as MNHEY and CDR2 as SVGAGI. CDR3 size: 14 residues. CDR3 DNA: TGTGCCAGCAGAATAGGATGGGCGAACACTGAAGCTTTCTTT. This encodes CASRIGWANTEAFF.

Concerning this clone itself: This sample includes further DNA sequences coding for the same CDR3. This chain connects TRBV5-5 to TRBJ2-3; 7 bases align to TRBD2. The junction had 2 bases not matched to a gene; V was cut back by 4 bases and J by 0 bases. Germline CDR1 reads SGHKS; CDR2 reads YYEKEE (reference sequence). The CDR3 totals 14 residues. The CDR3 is CASSLLASTDTQYF. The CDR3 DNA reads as TGTGCCAGCAGCCTACTAGCGAGCACAGATACGCAGTATTTT.

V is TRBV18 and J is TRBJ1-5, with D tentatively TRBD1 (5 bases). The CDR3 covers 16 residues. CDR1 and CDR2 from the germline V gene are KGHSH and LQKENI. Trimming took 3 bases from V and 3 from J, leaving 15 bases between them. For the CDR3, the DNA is TGTGCCAGCTCACCCGAGGACATCCGGTTCAATCAGCCCCAGCATTTT. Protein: CASSPEDIRFNQPQHF.

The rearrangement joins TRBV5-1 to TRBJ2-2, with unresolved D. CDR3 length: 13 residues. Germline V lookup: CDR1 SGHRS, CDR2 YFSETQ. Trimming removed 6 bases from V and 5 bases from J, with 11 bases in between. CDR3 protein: CASNSRLTGELFF. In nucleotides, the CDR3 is TGCGCCAGCAACTCGAGGTTAACCGGGGAGCTGTTTTTT.